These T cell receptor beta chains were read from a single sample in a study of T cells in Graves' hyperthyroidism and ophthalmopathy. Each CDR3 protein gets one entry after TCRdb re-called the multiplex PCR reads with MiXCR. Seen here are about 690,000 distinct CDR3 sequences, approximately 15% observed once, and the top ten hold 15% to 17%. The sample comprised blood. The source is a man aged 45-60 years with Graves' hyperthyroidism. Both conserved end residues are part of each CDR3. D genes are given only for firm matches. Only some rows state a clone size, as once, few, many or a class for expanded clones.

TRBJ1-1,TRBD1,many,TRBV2,CASYPGQMNTEAFF,TGTGCCAGCTATCCGGGACAGATGAACACTGAAGCTTTCTTT
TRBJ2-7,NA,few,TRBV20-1,CSASRERYEQYF,TGCAGTGCTAGCAGGGAACGTTACGAGCAGTACTTC
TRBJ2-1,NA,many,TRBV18,CASSTRVAYFNEQFF,TGTGCCAGCTCAACGAGGGTTGCCTATTTCAATGAGCAGTTCTTC
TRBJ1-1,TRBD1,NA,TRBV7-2,CASSLEGQALTEAFF,TGTGCCAGCAGCTTAGAAGGACAGGCCCTCACTGAAGCTTTCTTT
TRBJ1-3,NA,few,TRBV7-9,CASSLVMGQENTIYF,TGTGCCAGCAGCTTAGTGATGGGACAAGAAAACACCATATATTTT
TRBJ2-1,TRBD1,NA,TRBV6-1,CASKGTGFSEQFF,TGTGCCAGCAAAGGGACAGGGTTTTCTGAGCAGTTCTTC
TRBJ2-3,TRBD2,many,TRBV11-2,CASSPRGGLAGVSDTQYF,TGTGCCAGCAGCCCCCGTGGGGGGCTAGCGGGAGTGTCAGATACGCAGTATTTT
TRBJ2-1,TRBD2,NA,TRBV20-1,CSQKRERLYNEQFF,TGCAGCCAGAAGCGGGAGAGACTCTACAATGAGCAGTTCTTC
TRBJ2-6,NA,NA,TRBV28,CASQGGQAGANVLTF,TGTGCCAGCCAGGGGGGGCAGGCTGGGGCCAACGTCCTGACTTTC
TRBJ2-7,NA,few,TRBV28,CASTPDPRGHYEQYF,TGTGCCAGCACTCCAGACCCCAGGGGCCACTACGAGCAGTACTTC
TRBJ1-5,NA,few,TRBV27,CASRGAENQPQHF,TGTGCCAGCAGGGGGGCAGAAAATCAGCCCCAGCATTTT
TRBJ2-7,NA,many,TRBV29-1,CSVEGDSGMEEQYF,TGCAGCGTTGAAGGTGACAGTGGTATGGAGGAGCAGTACTTC
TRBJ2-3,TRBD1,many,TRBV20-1,CSAPKGAGTDTQYF,TGCAGTGCCCCAAAGGGGGCGGGCACAGATACGCAGTATTTT
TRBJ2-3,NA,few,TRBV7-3,CASSLNGGDYTQYF,TGTGCCAGCAGCTTAAACGGGGGCGATTATACGCAGTATTTT
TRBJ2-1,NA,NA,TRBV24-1,CATPGKRVWGSSYNEQFF,TGTGCCACGCCCGGAAAGAGGGTATGGGGATCCTCCTACAATGAGCAGTTCTTC
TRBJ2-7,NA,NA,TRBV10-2,CASMSRGYEQYF,TGCGCCAGCATGTCCAGGGGTTACGAGCAGTACTTC
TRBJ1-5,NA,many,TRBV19,CASSPLWGRGNQPQHF,TGTGCCAGTAGCCCCCTTTGGGGCAGGGGCAATCAGCCCCAGCATTTT
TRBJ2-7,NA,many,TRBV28,CASSLGGGFGSEQYF,TGTGCCAGCAGTTTAGGGGGTGGATTTGGCTCCGAGCAGTACTTC
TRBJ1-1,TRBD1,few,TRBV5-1,CASSLGDRGAEAFF,TGCGCCAGCAGCTTGGGGGACAGGGGTGCTGAAGCTTTCTTT
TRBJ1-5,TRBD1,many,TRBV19,CASSRPGQAERQHF,TGTGCCAGTAGTCGCCCCGGACAGGCCGAGCGCCAGCATTTT
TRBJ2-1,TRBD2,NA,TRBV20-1,CSASRGSGSPHEQFF,TGCAGTGCTAGTCGTGGTAGCGGGAGTCCCCATGAGCAGTTCTTC
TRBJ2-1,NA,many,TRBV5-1,CASSLGGLGSYNEQFF,TGCGCCAGCAGCTTGGGGGGATTGGGCTCCTACAATGAGCAGTTCTTC
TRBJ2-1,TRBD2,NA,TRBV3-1,CASSPQVRLAGENNEQFF,TGTGCCAGCAGCCCCCAAGTTCGGCTAGCGGGAGAAAACAATGAGCAGTTCTTC
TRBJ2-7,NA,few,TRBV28,CASSFRADSYEQYF,TGTGCCAGCAGTTTTCGGGCCGATTCCTACGAGCAGTACTTC
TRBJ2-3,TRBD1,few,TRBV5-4,CASSAEGTGGRDTQYF,TGTGCCAGCAGCGCGGAGGGGACAGGGGGAAGGGATACGCAGTATTTT
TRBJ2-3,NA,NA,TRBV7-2,CASSLGLGAGDTQYF,TGTGCCAGCAGCTTAGGACTAGGGGCAGGAGATACGCAGTATTTT
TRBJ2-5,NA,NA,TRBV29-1,CSVEVLASLGTQYF,TGCAGCGTTGAGGTGCTAGCTTCACTAGGGACCCAGTACTTC
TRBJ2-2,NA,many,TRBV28,CASRGLGQANTGELFF,TGTGCCAGCCGAGGACTCGGTCAAGCGAACACCGGGGAGCTGTTTTTT
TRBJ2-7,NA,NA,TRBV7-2,CASRFIPSSYEQYF,TGTGCCAGCAGATTCATACCCAGTTCCTACGAGCAGTACTTC
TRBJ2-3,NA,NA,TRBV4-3,CASSQDLAGTDTQYF,TGCGCCAGCAGCCAAGATCTGGCGGGCACAGATACGCAGTATTTT
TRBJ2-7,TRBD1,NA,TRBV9,CASSALTGNEQYF,TGTGCCAGCAGCGCCCTGACAGGGAACGAGCAGTACTTC
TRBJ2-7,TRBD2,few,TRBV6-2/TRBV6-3,CASMMTSGTTYEQYF,TGTGCCAGCATGATGACTAGCGGGACAACCTACGAGCAGTACTTC
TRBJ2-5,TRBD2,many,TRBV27,CASSSYVAGPQETQYF,TGTGCCAGCAGTTCGTACGTAGCGGGGCCCCAAGAGACCCAGTACTTC
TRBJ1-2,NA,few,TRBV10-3,CAISEEGLMTNYGYTF,TGTGCCATCAGTGAGGAGGGGTTAATGACTAACTATGGCTACACCTTC
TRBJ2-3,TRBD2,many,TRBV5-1,CASSLDRSGRTDTQYF,TGCGCCAGCAGCTTGGATCGTAGCGGGAGGACAGATACGCAGTATTTT
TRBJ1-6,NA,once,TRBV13,CASSLRTFSETSPLHF,TGTGCCAGCAGCTTAAGGACCTTTTCAGAGACTTCACCCCTCCACTTT
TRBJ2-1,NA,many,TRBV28,CASSLSGTEKNNEQFF,TGTGCCAGCAGTTTATCCGGGACTGAAAAAAACAATGAGCAGTTCTTC
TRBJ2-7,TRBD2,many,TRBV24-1,CATSGGTSGRDWNEQYF,TGTGCCACCAGTGGCGGCACTAGCGGGCGTGACTGGAACGAGCAGTACTTC
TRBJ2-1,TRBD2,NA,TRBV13,CASNIGRGLAELNSYNEQFF,TGTGCCAGCAACATAGGAAGAGGACTAGCGGAGCTGAACTCCTACAATGAGCAGTTCTTC
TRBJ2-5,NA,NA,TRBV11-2,CASSLVGPENPETQYF,TGCGCCAGCAGCTTAGTAGGACCAGAAAACCCAGAGACCCAGTACTTC
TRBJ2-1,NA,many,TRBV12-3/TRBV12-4,CASSRTSDNYNEQFF,TGTGCCAGCAGCCGGACATCCGATAACTACAATGAGCAGTTCTTC
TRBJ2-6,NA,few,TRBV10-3,CAIGGFLANVLTF,TGTGCCATCGGCGGGTTTTTGGCCAACGTCCTGACTTTC
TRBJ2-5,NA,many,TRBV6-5,CASSYSIRAPQETQYF,TGTGCCAGCAGTTACTCGATCAGGGCCCCCCAAGAGACCCAGTACTTC
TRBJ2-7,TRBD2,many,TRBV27,CASTDRTSGPIYEQYF,TGTGCCAGCACCGATCGGACTAGCGGGCCCATCTACGAGCAGTACTTC
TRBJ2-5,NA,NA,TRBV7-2,CASSSLLGMHSTQYF,TGTGCCAGCAGTTCCCTCCTGGGGATGCATTCGACCCAGTACTTC
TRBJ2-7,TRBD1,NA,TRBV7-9,CASSFETGGYEQHF,TGTGCCAGCAGCTTCGAGACAGGGGGCTACGAGCAGCACTTC
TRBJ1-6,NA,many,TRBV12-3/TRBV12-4,CASSSQGPGTNSPLHF,TGTGCCAGCAGTTCTCAAGGGCCAGGAACCAATTCACCCCTCCACTTT
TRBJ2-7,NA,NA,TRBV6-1,CASSESAGHSYEQYF,TGTGCCAGCAGTGAAAGCGCGGGTCATTCCTACGAGCAGTACTTC